The source of this TCR beta chain is a study of blood T cell repertoires in COVID-19. The germline V gene has CDR1 SGHTA and CDR2 FQGNSA. CDR3 length: 14 residues. Trimming removed 3 bases from V and 2 bases from J; junction bases left unmatched: 2. This table comes from immunoSEQ multiplex PCR, and its TCRdb copy is limited to in-frame clones, with some not included. The sample has fewer than 65,000 clones, 80% to 95% seen once. The TCR was taken from a man aged 50 or older with acute or convalescent COVID-19. The genes are TRBV7-2 and TRBJ1-1; 8 bases align to TRBD1. The sample comprised peripheral blood. CDR3 coding DNA: TGTGCCAGCAGCTTTGGACAGGGTAACACTGAAGCTTTCTTT. Translated, it gives CASSFGQGNTEAFF. Full variable domain (missing parts from reference TRBV7-2 and TRBJ1-1): GAGVSQSPSNKVTEKGKDVELRCDPISGHTALYWYRQSLGQGLEFLIYFQGNSAPDKSGLPSDRFSAERTGGSVSTLTIQRTQQEDSAVYLCASSFGQGNTEAFFGQGTRLTVV.